This T cell receptor (beta chain) appears in the sequencing data of a study of control samples from healthy donors and cancer patients. The method was immunoSEQ multiplex PCR; TCRdb's version includes in-frame clones alone and lacks a portion of them. The repertoire consists of 350,000 to 450,000 clones, with about 93% occurring once and the leading ten covering just under 6.5%. V was pared by 2 bases and J by 7 bases, with 4 bases of the junction left unmatched. Germline assignment: CDR1 MNHEY and CDR2 SMNVEV (reference sequence). CDR3 length equals 13 residues. This clone is a singleton in its sample.

This clonotype originated in a man in his forties with head and neck cancer. Sequences were obtained from PBMCs. The genes are TRBV27 and TRBJ1-2, with 7 nucleotides matching TRBD1. CDR3: CASSLKGALGYTF. CDR3 DNA: TGTGCCAGCAGTTTAAAGGGGGCTCTTGGCTACACCTTC.